These 32 T cell receptor beta chains were all obtained from the same sample, sequenced in a study of patients and donors after allogeneic stem cell transplantation. TCRdb reprocessed the RT-PCR reads via MiXCR and lists one record per CDR3 protein. The sample lists approximately 430,000 distinct CDR3 sequences; around 15% were seen once. Sequencing used blood, either unsorted or a sorted T cell fraction (not recorded which). The receptors derive from a human donor who was either an allogeneic HSCT recipient or a stem cell or donor lymphocyte infusion donor (not recorded which). It is not recorded whose cells these are; they may come from a transplant donor.

This clonotype appeared a few times. The V and J genes are TRBV28 and TRBJ1-5; D not certain. The germline CDR1 and CDR2 sequences are MDHEN and SYDVKM. V gave up 4 bases and J gave up 2 bases, with 9 bases separating them. This CDR3 has 14 amino acids. CDR3 DNA: TGTGCCAGCAGTTGGGGTTTAGGCAATCAGCCCCAGCATTTT. Encoded protein: CASSWGLGNQPQHF.

This chain links TRBV2 with TRBJ2-7, with 7 bases fitting TRBD2. Trimming cost V 4 bases and J 7 bases; bases outside gene matches: 10. Germline assignment: CDR1 SNHLY and CDR2 FYNNEI. CDR3 length equals 14 residues. The CDR3, as DNA: TGTGCCAGCAGTGGACCCAGGCAGGGAGGGGAGCAGTACTTC. Translating it yields CASSGPRQGGEQYF.

V gene TRBV6-1 combines with J gene TRBJ1-4, with TRBD1 identical over 9 bases. The V segment lost 5 bases and the J segment 8 bases; nucleotides outside the gene matches: 6. CDR3 length: 14 amino acids. Per the germline V gene, CDR1 is MNHNS and CDR2 is SASEGT. The CDR3 coding sequence is TGTGCCAGCAGTACGGACAGGGGAGGGGAAAAACTGTTTTTT. It translates to CASSTDRGGEKLFF.

CDR3 nucleotides: TGTGCCAGCAGCCCCGGGGGCAGCTACACAGATACGCAGTATTTT. Protein: CASSPGGSYTDTQYF. This chain joins TRBV7-2 and TRBJ2-3, with D tentatively TRBD1 or TRBD2 (6 bases each). Looked up from germline, CDR1 is SGHTA and CDR2 is FQGNSA. Trimming pared 5 bases from V and 2 bases from J, leaving 14 bases between. The CDR3 totals 15 residues.

The chain is built from TRBV24-1 and TRBJ2-1, with no clear D. The V end was cut by 3 bases, the J end by 7 bases, with 18 bases between. CDR1 KGHDR and CDR2 SFDVKD come from the germline V gene. The CDR3 runs 16 residues. CDR3 DNA sequence: TGTGCCACCAGTGATCCCCTTAGGGTCCGTAGGAATGAGCAGTTCTTC. Encoded protein: CATSDPLRVRRNEQFF.

This clonotype was seen more than once but under ten times. V is TRBV18 and J is TRBJ2-5, with unresolved D. CDR1 is KGHSH and CDR2 is LQKENI in the germline V gene. Trimming cost V 2 bases and J 1 base, with 8 bases left between them. The CDR3 consists of 14 residues. The CDR3 DNA sequence: TGTGCCAGCTCACCAAACAATGTCCAAGAGACCCAGTACTTC. Amino acid sequence: CASSPNNVQETQYF.

This clonotype was picked up many times. The V gene is TRBV7-9, the J gene TRBJ1-1; D not resolved. From germline, CDR1 is SEHNR and CDR2 FQNEAQ (reference sequence). V lost 4 bases and J lost 3, with 6 bases in between. The CDR3 loop spans 12 amino acids. The CDR3 coding sequence is TGTGCCAGCAGCTCCATCTACACTGAAGCTTTCTTT. Translating gives CASSSIYTEAFF.

The chain couples TRBV6-5 to TRBJ2-2; D remains ambiguous. Germline CDR1 reads MNHEY; CDR2 reads SVGAGI. The CDR3 contains 15 residues. V lost 1 base and J lost 6, with 12 bases in between. The CDR3 reads CASSYYRQTAGELFF. The CDR3 DNA sequence: TGTGCCAGCAGTTACTATCGGCAGACTGCCGGGGAGCTGTTTTTT.

This clonotype was recorded a few times. J is TRBJ1-6 and V is TRBV27; tentative D call: TRBD1 (6 bases). Trimming left V 4 bases short and J 6 bases short, with 22 bases between. CDR3 size: 18 residues. Germline V gene lookup returns CDR1 MNHEY and CDR2 SMNVEV (reference sequence). The CDR3 loop is CASSSAGRGRSLNSPLHF. The CDR3 coding sequence is TGTGCCAGCAGTTCCGCCGGACGGGGGCGATCTCTTAATTCACCCCTCCACTTT.

The J gene is TRBJ2-3, the V gene TRBV5-4; 8 bases map to TRBD1. J was trimmed by 1 base and V by 0 bases; bases with no gene match: 16. This CDR3 spans 20 amino acids. Germline assignment: CDR1 SGHNT and CDR2 YYREEE (reference sequence). DNA for the CDR3: TGTGCCAGCAGCTTGGAGTCAGGGGGCCAACTTTCACGGGGCACAGATACGCAGTATTTT. This gives the protein CASSLESGGQLSRGTDTQYF.

The CDR3 coding sequence is TGTGCCACCAGAGCAGGGGTTGGTAATGAGCAGTTCTTC. The encoded protein is CATRAGVGNEQFF. The chain uses TRBV24-1 and TRBJ2-1, with a possible D match to TRBD1 (6 bases). Germline assignment: CDR1 KGHDR and CDR2 SFDVKD. This CDR3 is built from 13 residues. V was pared by 7 bases and J by 7 bases, with 13 bases between.

The chain recombines TRBV12-3 or TRBV12-4 with TRBJ1-2; 8 positions match TRBD1. The CDR3 loop spans 14 amino acids. V gave up 6 bases and J gave up 8 bases; unmatched junction bases: 11. CDR3 protein: CASRRDRRSMGYTF. In DNA, the CDR3 is TGTGCCAGCAGGAGGGACAGGAGGAGCATGGGCTACACCTTC.

J is TRBJ1-1 and V is TRBV19; TRBD1 aligns across 7 bases. Germline CDR1 is LNHDA and CDR2 is SQIVND (reference sequence). The junction had 14 bases not matched to a gene; V was cut back by 4 bases and J by 6 bases. This CDR3 comprises 16 residues. CDR3 sequence reads: CASSTVRGGYLAEAFF. CDR3 in DNA: TGTGCCAGTAGTACCGTGAGAGGGGGCTATCTAGCTGAAGCTTTCTTT.

The V gene is TRBV25-1, the J gene TRBJ2-7; TRBD1 might be the D (5 bases). The CDR3 runs to 15 residues. V gave up 5 bases and J gave up 1 base, with 15 bases separating them. The germline V gene has CDR1 MGHDK and CDR2 SYGVNS. Here the CDR3 reads CASSPDSLGSYEQYF. The CDR3 DNA sequence: TGTGCCAGCAGTCCAGACAGCTTGGGGTCCTACGAGCAGTACTTC.

The chain combines TRBV25-1 with TRBJ1-2; 9 nucleotides line up with TRBD1. Germline V lookup: CDR1 MGHDK, CDR2 SYGVNS. The CDR3 is 16 amino acids. J lost 4 bases, V lost 5 bases, and 11 bases had no gene match. In DNA, the CDR3 is TGTGCCAGCAGTACGGGACAGGGTGGTTCGTCCTATGGCTACACCTTC. As protein: CASSTGQGGSSYGYTF.

V gene TRBV7-2 combines with J gene TRBJ2-7; no clear D gene. The CDR3 has 13 amino acids. V was shortened by 0 bases and J by 3 bases, with 6 bases between the two germline ends. The germline V gene has CDR1 SGHTA and CDR2 FQGNSA. CDR3 loop: CASSLAGHYEQYF. CDR3 DNA sequence: TGTGCCAGCAGCTTAGCCGGTCACTACGAGCAGTACTTC.

The chain combines TRBV11-3 with TRBJ1-3; TRBD1 might be the D (5 bases). This CDR3 has 14 residues. Trimming pared 1 base from V and 4 bases from J, leaving 8 bases between. The germline gives CDR1 SGHNT, CDR2 YENEEA. This CDR3 reads CASSLAGIGNTIYF. For the CDR3, the DNA is TGTGCCAGCAGCTTAGCAGGGATCGGAAACACCATATATTTT.

The sample holds a few counts of this clonotype. The V and J genes are TRBV2 and TRBJ2-7, with a weak D call TRBD1 (5 bases). The V gene lost 10 bases and the J gene lost 2 bases, with 15 bases spanning the gap. Germline CDR1 is SNHLY and CDR2 is FYNNEI. This CDR3 is built from 13 residues. The CDR3 protein is CATRGNPTYEQYF. In nucleotides, the CDR3 is TGTGCCACTAGGGGAAATCCGACCTACGAGCAGTACTTC.

In its sample, this clonotype was seen a few times. The chain is built from TRBV12-3 or TRBV12-4 and TRBJ2-7; D remains ambiguous. Trimming shortened V by 8 bases and J by 5 bases, and 19 bases separated the two germline ends. The CDR3 is 14 amino acids. The CDR3 here is CASGTPGPAHEQYF. CDR3 DNA sequence: TGTGCCAGCGGCACCCCTGGCCCTGCTCACGAGCAGTACTTC.

In this sample, this clonotype turned up a few times. This chain joins TRBV12-3 or TRBV12-4 and TRBJ2-7, with D tentatively TRBD2 (6 bases). Trimming took off 6 bases at V and 6 bases at J, with 27 bases between the two ends. CDR3 size: 17 residues. The CDR3 sequence is CASRAWSGGGTVREQYF. DNA for the CDR3: TGTGCCAGCAGGGCCTGGTCCGGGGGAGGCACTGTACGCGAGCAGTACTTC.

The sample holds many counts of this clonotype. J is TRBJ2-1 and V is TRBV7-3; 7 nucleotides agree with TRBD2. Germline assignment: CDR1 SGHTA and CDR2 FQGTGA. The CDR3 contains 15 residues. With V trimmed by 1 base and J by 4 bases, 4 bases remained unmatched. The CDR3 protein is CASSLMSSGYNEQFF. The CDR3 coding sequence is TGTGCCAGCAGCTTAATGTCTAGCGGATACAATGAGCAGTTCTTC.

The table lists this clonotype with a few counts. The rearrangement links TRBV27 to TRBJ2-7; weak D call: TRBD2 (6 bases). The CDR3 extends over 15 amino acids. The ends were cut back, 5 bases at V and 5 bases at J, with 19 bases in the middle. From germline, CDR1 is MNHEY and CDR2 SMNVEV (reference sequence). This chain's CDR3 is CASSPLGKAGHEQYF. The DNA for the CDR3 is TGTGCCAGCAGTCCCCTAGGAAAGGCGGGACACGAGCAGTACTTC.

Only a few counts were recorded for this clonotype. The chain carries TRBV4-1 and TRBJ1-4; possible D gene TRBD1, 5 bases. The CDR3 consists of 12 residues. CDR1 is MGHRA, CDR2 YSYEKL, per germline. Trimming took 4 bases from V and 5 from J, leaving 5 bases between them. This CDR3 reads CASSRQNEKLFF. CDR3 nucleotide sequence: TGCGCCAGCAGCCGACAGAATGAAAAACTGTTTTTT.

This clonotype showed up just a few times. The chain links TRBV5-1 to TRBJ1-3, with D possibly being TRBD1 (5 bases). V lost 0 bases and J lost 13, with 8 bases in between. The CDR3 has 11 residues. Germline V CDR1 and CDR2: SGHRS, YFSETQ. This CDR3 is CASSLGGRIYF. CDR3 DNA sequence: TGCGCCAGCAGCTTGGGGGGCCGTATATATTTT.

With respect to this clonotype: Since no conserved phenylalanine or tryptophan closes the CDR3, a read error is the likely cause. It is unclear where the CDR3 begins or ends on the DNA, so no DNA is shown, and the CDR3 is as TCRdb lists it. This rearrangement joins TRBV28 to TRBJ1-4. Germline V gives CDR1 MDHEN, CDR2 SYDVKM. Ends included, the CDR3 has 11 residues. The CDR3 is CASSSRFTFTT.

The chain uses TRBV5-1 and TRBJ2-2; D could derive from TRBD1 or TRBD2 (5 bases each). This CDR3 comprises 15 residues. Trimming pared 1 base from V and 4 bases from J, leaving 11 bases between. Germline CDR1 is SGHRS and CDR2 is YFSETQ. In DNA form, the CDR3 reads TGCGCCAGCAGCTTGAATGGGGCGGGCACCGGGGAGCTGTTTTTT. Its translation is CASSLNGAGTGELFF.

This sequence joins TRBV7-8 and TRBJ2-7; D is undetermined. Per the germline V gene, CDR1 is SGHVS and CDR2 is FQNEAQ. The V gene lost 5 bases and the J gene lost 0 bases, with 11 bases spanning the gap. The CDR3 runs 14 residues. The CDR3 sequence is CASSPSFGSYEQYF. DNA of the CDR3: TGTGCCAGCAGCCCGAGTTTTGGCTCCTACGAGCAGTACTTC.

This chain uses TRBV5-6 with TRBJ2-7; the D is unclear. CDR3 size: 18 residues. The V end lost 2 bases, the J end lost 1 base, and 22 bases lay between the germline ends. Germline V gene sequence: CDR1 SGHDT, CDR2 YYEEEE. DNA of the CDR3: TGTGCCAGCAGCTTCCTTACACCACCATCCATTACATCCTACGAGCAGTACTTC. This encodes CASSFLTPPSITSYEQYF. The variable domain in full, with the rest retrieved from reference TRBV5-6 and TRBJ2-7, is DAGVTQSPTHLIKTRGQQVTLRCSPKSGHDTVSWYQQALGQGPQFIFQYYEEEERQRGNFPDRFSGHQFPNYSSELNVNALLLGDSALYLCASSFLTPPSITSYEQYFGPGTRLTVT.

The chain has TRBV18 and TRBJ1-1; the match to TRBD1 covers 10 bases. Germline loops: CDR1 KGHSH, CDR2 LQKENI. The ends lost 3 bases at V and 0 bases at J; junction bases unmatched: 16. The CDR3 is 20 residues long. CDR3 bases: TGTGCCAGCTCACCCACTTTAATCGGACAGGGGGGGAAGGTGAACACTGAAGCTTTCTTT. It encodes CASSPTLIGQGGKVNTEAFF.

This chain links TRBV4-1 with TRBJ2-7; D gene unclear. The V gene's germline CDR1 is MGHRA and CDR2 YSYEKL. The length of the CDR3 is 17 residues. The ends were cut back, 2 bases at V and 3 bases at J, with 20 bases in the middle. CDR3 coding DNA: TGCGCCAGCAGCCAATCTGGCCCTCCCTTAAGAAACTACGAGCAGTACTTC. Translating it yields CASSQSGPPLRNYEQYF.

This clonotype has ten or more counts. This chain connects TRBV3-1 to TRBJ2-7; D unclear. The V gene lost 3 bases and the J gene lost 2 bases, with 17 bases spanning the gap. Germline-derived CDR1 and CDR2 are LGHDT and YNNKEL (reference sequence). CDR3 size: 16 residues. The CDR3 reads CASSHNPVLTPYEQYF. CDR3 coding DNA: TGTGCCAGCAGCCATAATCCGGTTTTGACCCCCTACGAGCAGTACTTC.

This chain joins TRBV2 and TRBJ2-1, with 7 bases aligning to TRBD2. Germline CDR1 reads SNHLY; CDR2 reads FYNNEI. The J segment lost 7 bases and the V segment lost 1 base, leaving 10 bases of the junction unmatched. CDR3 length: 16 amino acids. The CDR3 region has the DNA TGTGCCAGCAGTGAAGTACGGACGTGGGGGGGGAATGAGCAGTTCTTC. Protein sequence: CASSEVRTWGGNEQFF.